The TCR beta chain described here comes from a study of shared clonotypes between healthy human individuals (dated by TCRdb to between 2020 and 2021). General notes on the study: A couple of women and three men aged 18 to 49 years were included in the cohort. Per donor, three plates each were used for CD4 naive and CD4 memory, two for CD8 naive, and one for CD8 memory. To estimate repertoire size and how much clonotype sharing occurs between individuals, the study deeply sequenced the blood TCR repertoires of several healthy adults. Different laboratories and diverse techniques were used to prepare libraries and sequence TCR repertoires, to increase sequencing depth and limit assay-specific biases. Between about 0.9 and 9 billion PBMCs per donor were obtained by leukapheresis.

Using the deep immunoSEQ assay, multiplex PCR amplified TCR CDR3 regions from genomic DNA. For each cell subset, the extracted genomic DNA was distributed evenly across all wells of several immunoSEQ 96-well plates, and each plate served as one replicate. For sorted subsets, about 220 ng of genomic DNA, equivalent to some 33,000 T cell genomes, went into each replicate PCR. The purified libraries were quantified using a Qubit 3.0 fluorometer, sized with a Bioanalyzer 2100, and then quantified again using the KAPA Library Quantification kit. Every immunoSEQ 96-well plate was sequenced on a dedicated single-read 150-cycle Illumina NextSeq 550 flow cell. Regarding the original processing steps: Because the immunoSEQ output held only junctional sequences and lacked quality scores, the filtering could not match the filtering applied to full-length reads. Sequences were annotated with PyIR, a Python wrapper for IgBLAST v1.9, using IMGT germline references to assign V/J genes and CDR3. Reads were removed for weak V/J assignments (E-value above 1e-6), missing CDR3, stop codons, out-of-frame junctions, or ambiguous translated residues. V3J clonotypes were defined by identical inferred V gene, J gene, and CDR3 amino acid sequence. Percentage overlap between repertoires was calculated by dividing the number of shared unique clonotypes by the size of the smaller repertoire. Richness of each repertoire was evaluated using RTK rarefaction, the Chao1 estimator, and Recon v2.1 estimates of unobserved clonotypes. For all TCRbeta clonotypes obtained by the gDNA method from a few donors, generation probabilities were computed with OLGA. TCRdb retrieved this table from immuneACCESS and kept in-frame rearrangements only. Not all clones are present; in checked studies, unresolved V genes account for under half, and no reason is known for the remainder. V and J calls and clone size follow that table, whereas D and trimming were derived from the DNA. The sample table holds some 2.4 million clones, of which 80% to 95% were seen once. The leading ten clones occupy about 0.38% of the sample.

Healthy HIV-negative adults with no recently reported acute infections or vaccinations were included as donors. All donors were Caucasian adults living in Nashville, Tennessee, USA. Magnetic negative selection was used to enrich CD4+ T cells, after which naive cells were positively selected on CD45RA and the negative fraction became the memory subset. After blood collection by leukapheresis, PBMCs were isolated using Ficoll-Histopaque density gradient centrifugation and then cryopreserved in the vapor phase of liquid nitrogen. Analytical flow cytometry was used to check the purity and quantity of each magnetically sorted T cell population. Each sorted fraction had its genomic DNA isolated and then quantified by UV absorbance on a Nanodrop 2000c. With respect to this clone: Its binding antigen is unknown. Nothing much larger sits one base from this clone, and base qualities are not available.

Broader findings and caveats from the paper: Compared with non-shared clonotypes, the clonotypes found in all four sorted-subset donors had higher generation probabilities. Pairwise subsampling indicated that sequencing depth was expected to affect the degree of clonotype sharing among donors. Because the study included a small number of donors, the genetic and exposure-history diversity represented was limited. Only blood was sampled, and tissue TCR repertoires likely differ from those in blood. Across a few donors, roughly 5% of naive CD4, 3% to 3.5% of naive CD8, roughly 2.3% of memory CD4, and approximately 0.4% of memory CD8 clonotypes were shared. Estimated clonotype richness was generally larger for naive than for memory subsets. Even with the large sequencing depth, rarefaction of the sorted-subset datasets indicated that sequencing was incomplete.

The V end loses 1 base and the J end loses 6 bases, and a stretch of 12 bases separates them. The germline V gene encodes CDR1 SEHNR and CDR2 FQNEAQ (reference sequence). The CDR3 numbers 14 residues from cysteine through phenylalanine. Only CDR3 DNA remains: 42 bases, in frame from the first base. The TCR was taken from a man aged 18 to 35 in good health. Some clones in this sample may be carry-over from other donors' samples. This receptor chain uses TRBV7-9 and TRBJ1-2, and possibly TRBD1, on 5 matching bases. Sample: naive CD4+ T cells from PBMCs. The intended sense of this specimen's cell subset or site label: CD45RA+ positively selected. Read as DNA, the sequence is TGTGCCAGCAGCTTAGGTTGGGGGAACGATGGCTACACCTTC. It is translated as CASSLGWGNDGYTF.